A selection of T cell receptor beta chains follows, all from one sample in a study of T cell responses to AZD1222 COVID-19 vaccine. Libraries were prepared by immunoSEQ multiplex PCR; TCRdb keeps only in-frame clonotypes and omits some of them. The sample contains 130,000 or so clones, 65% to 90% of which appear only once. The sequences come from peripheral blood, collected 28 days after the second dose of the MenACWY control vaccine. The receptors stem from an adult who received the MenACWY meningococcal vaccine as a control. Both conserved end residues are part of each CDR3. A D gene is named only where the DNA matches it firmly. Part of the rows lack a size; the others show once, few, many or a class for expanded clones.

CDR3aa	CDR3nt	d_gene	v_gene	j_gene	abundance
CASSSLRPRQYF	TGTGCCAGCAGTTCTTTGCGGCCTCGGCAGTACTTC	-	TRBV6-2/TRBV6-3	TRBJ2-7	-
CASYTFGPDTQYF	-	-	TRBV12-5	TRBJ2-3	-
CASRRTGVPGTSKGDTQYF	TGTGCCAGTAGGAGGACAGGGGTTCCCGGGACTAGCAAGGGAGATACGCAGTATTTT	-	TRBV19	TRBJ2-3	-
CSFYRNTEAFF	TGCAGCTTCTACCGGAACACTGAAGCTTTCTTT	-	TRBV29-1	TRBJ1-1	-
CAWTPGTSYGYTF	TGTGCCTGGACCCCTGGGACGAGCTATGGCTACACCTTC	-	TRBV30	TRBJ1-2	-
CASSSLLSSGANVLTF	TGTGCCAGTAGTTCCCTCTTGAGCTCTGGGGCCAACGTCCTGACTTTC	-	TRBV19	TRBJ2-6	-
CASSLGRRYQETQYF	TGTGCCAGCAGCTTGGGCCGCAGGTACCAAGAGACCCAGTACTTC	-	TRBV5-8	TRBJ2-5	-
CASSQQDKFRLFF	TGTGCCAGCAGCCAACAAGATAAGTTCCGACTGTTTTTT	-	TRBV14	TRBJ1-4	-
CASSFADDTEAFF	TGCGCCAGCAGCTTCGCGGACGACACTGAAGCTTTCTTT	-	TRBV5-1	TRBJ1-1	-
CASSYPGQGARRVSNQPQHF	TGTGCCAGCAGTTATCCGGGACAGGGGGCGAGGAGGGTCAGCAATCAGCCCCAGCATTTT	TRBD1	TRBV6-8	TRBJ1-5	-
CASSAEQGVTEAFF	TGCGCCAGCAGCGCAGAACAGGGGGTCACTGAAGCTTTCTTT	TRBD1	TRBV5-1	TRBJ1-1	-
CASSLEAGRNYGYTF	TGTGCCAGCAGCTTAGAAGCAGGGCGCAACTATGGCTACACCTTC	-	TRBV7-2	TRBJ1-2	-
CASSLVGQRRDNSPLHF	TGCGCCAGCAGCTTGGTGGGACAGCGAAGAGATAATTCACCCCTCCACTTT	TRBD1	TRBV5-1	TRBJ1-6	-
CASSARTGNTEAFF	TGCGCCAGCAGTGCCCGGACGGGGAACACTGAAGCTTTCTTT	-	TRBV10-2	TRBJ1-1	once
CASSWGTGANEQFF	TGTGCCAGCAGCTGGGGGACAGGGGCCAATGAGCAGTTCTTC	TRBD1	TRBV11-2	TRBJ2-1	-
CASSLPVSTDTQYF	TGTGCCAGCAGCTTGCCCGTTAGCACAGATACGCAGTATTTT	-	TRBV5-6	TRBJ2-3	-
CASSATTPGGPPYGYTF	TGTGCCAGCAGTGCCACTACCCCGGGAGGGCCCCCCTATGGCTACACCTTC	-	TRBV28	TRBJ1-2	-
CASAREREGLLGTYEQYF	TGTGCCAGCGCTCGGGAGCGGGAGGGCCTCTTGGGGACCTACGAGCAGTACTTC	TRBD2	TRBV11-3	TRBJ2-7	-
CASSEKGQNTGELFF	TGTGCCAGCAGTGAGAAGGGACAGAACACCGGGGAGCTGTTTTTT	-	TRBV5-6	TRBJ2-2	-
CASSLPTVSGANVLTF	TGCGCCAGCAGCCTACCGACAGTTTCTGGGGCCAACGTCCTGACTTTC	-	TRBV5-1	TRBJ2-6	-
CASSYETDQPQHF	TGTGCCAGCAGTTATGAGACGGATCAGCCCCAGCATTTT	-	TRBV2	TRBJ1-5	-
CASSLLASGSNEQFF	TGCGCCAGCAGCTTGCTGGCTAGCGGGAGCAATGAGCAGTTCTTC	TRBD2	TRBV5-1	TRBJ2-1	few
CASSQNGDNSPLHF	TGTGCCAGCAGCCAAAATGGGGATAATTCACCCCTCCACTTT	-	TRBV3-1/TRBV3-2	TRBJ1-6	-
CASSPGQDLYEQYF	TGTGCCAGCTCACCGGGACAGGACCTCTACGAGCAGTACTTC	TRBD1	TRBV18	TRBJ2-7	-
CASRNRTPYNSPLHF	TGTGCCAGCAGAAATAGGACACCTTATAATTCACCCCTCCACTTT	-	TRBV6-5	TRBJ1-6	-
CAISEGQGSYNQPQHF	TGTGCCATCAGTGAGGGCCAGGGTAGTTACAATCAGCCCCAGCATTTT	-	TRBV10-3	TRBJ1-5	once
CASSYQGSPLHF	TGTGCCAGCAGTTACCAGGGTTCACCCCTCCACTTT	-	TRBV6-5	TRBJ1-6	-
CASSLRQGYGYTF	TGTGCCAGCAGCTTAAGACAGGGTTATGGCTACACCTTC	TRBD1	TRBV7-9	TRBJ1-2	-
CASSPSQWGASTEAFF	TGTGCCAGCTCACCGTCGCAGTGGGGCGCGAGCACTGAAGCTTTCTTT	-	TRBV18	TRBJ1-1	-
CASSLTPSLGNTIYF	TGCGCCAGCAGCCTCACCCCGAGTTTGGGAAACACCATATATTTT	-	TRBV5-1	TRBJ1-3	-
CATSWTSGGGPNEQFF	TGTGCCACTTCATGGACTAGCGGGGGGGGACCCAATGAGCAGTTCTTC	TRBD2	TRBV6-4	TRBJ2-1	-
CASSPVSRRSWDTGELFF	TGTGCCAGCTCACCAGTCTCTCGACGATCGTGGGACACCGGGGAGCTGTTTTTT	-	TRBV18	TRBJ2-2	-
CASSSGGDTEAFF	TGTGCCAGCAGCTCCGGGGGGGACACTGAAGCTTTCTTT	-	TRBV13	TRBJ1-1	few
CASSQGGDLSTDTQYF	TGTGCCAGCAGCCAAGGCGGGGATTTAAGCACAGATACGCAGTATTTT	-	TRBV3-1/TRBV3-2	TRBJ2-3	-
CASSPSGRPHNEQFF	TGTGCCAGCAGCCCTAGCGGGAGGCCACACAATGAGCAGTTCTTC	TRBD2	TRBV11-3	TRBJ2-1	few
CATSSISGWANEKLFF	TGTGCCACCAGCAGTATTTCGGGGTGGGCTAATGAAAAACTGTTTTTT	-	TRBV15	TRBJ1-4	-
CASSPNPEDSYGYTF	TGTGCCAGCAGCCCAAATCCCGAGGACAGCTATGGCTACACCTTC	-	TRBV9	TRBJ1-2	-
CASSFESRGKIF	TGTGCCAGCAGCTTCGAGTCGAGGGGGAAGATCTTC	-	TRBV5-4	TRBJ2-1	-
CAGGRASPRETQYF	TGTGCCGGGGGCAGGGCCTCCCCAAGGGAGACCCAGTACTTC	-	TRBV6-5	TRBJ2-5	-
CASTIRNEQFF	TGCGCCAGCACTATTCGTAATGAGCAGTTCTTC	-	TRBV5-1	TRBJ2-1	-
CASSLWEGRDNEQFF	TGCGCCAGCAGCCTCTGGGAGGGCCGAGACAATGAGCAGTTCTTC	TRBD2	TRBV4-1	TRBJ2-1	-
CASSSPTEAFF	TGTGCCAGCAGCTCTCCCACTGAAGCTTTCTTT	-	TRBV5-6	TRBJ1-1	-
CASLKGRGANNEQFF	TGTGCCAGCCTAAAAGGGCGGGGGGCTAACAATGAGCAGTTCTTC	TRBD2	TRBV11-2	TRBJ2-1	few
CASRLDTGELFF	TGTGCCAGCAGACTTGACACCGGGGAGCTGTTTTTT	-	TRBV4-2	TRBJ2-2	-